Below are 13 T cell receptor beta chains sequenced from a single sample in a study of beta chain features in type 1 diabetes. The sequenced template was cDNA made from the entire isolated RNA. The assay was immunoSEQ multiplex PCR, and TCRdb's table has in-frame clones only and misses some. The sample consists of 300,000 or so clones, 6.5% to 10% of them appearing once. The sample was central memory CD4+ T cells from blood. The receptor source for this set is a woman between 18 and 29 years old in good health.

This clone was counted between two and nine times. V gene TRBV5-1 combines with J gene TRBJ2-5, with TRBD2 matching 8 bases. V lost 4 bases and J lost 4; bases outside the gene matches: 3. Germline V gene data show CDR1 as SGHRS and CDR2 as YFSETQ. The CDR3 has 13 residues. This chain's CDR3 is CASSGSGRETQYF. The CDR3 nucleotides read TGCGCCAGCAGCGGAAGCGGGAGAGAGACCCAGTACTTC. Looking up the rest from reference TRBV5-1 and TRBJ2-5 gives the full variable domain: KAGVTQTPRYLIKTRGQQVTLSCSPISGHRSVSWYQQTPGQGLQFLFEYFSETQRNKGNFPGRFSGRQFSNSRSEMNVSTLELGDSALYLCASSGSGRETQYFGPGTRLLVL.

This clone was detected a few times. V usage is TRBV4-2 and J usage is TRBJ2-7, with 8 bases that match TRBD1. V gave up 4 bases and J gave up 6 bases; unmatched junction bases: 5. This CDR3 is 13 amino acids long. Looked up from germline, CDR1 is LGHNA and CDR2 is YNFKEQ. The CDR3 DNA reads TGTGCCAGCAGCCTCTACGACAGGGGCGAGCAGTACTTC. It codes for CASSLYDRGEQYF.

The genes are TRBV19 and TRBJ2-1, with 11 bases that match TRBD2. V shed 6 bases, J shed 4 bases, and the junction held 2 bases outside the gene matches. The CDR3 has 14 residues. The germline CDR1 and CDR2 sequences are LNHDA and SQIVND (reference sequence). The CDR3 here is CASRTSGKYNEQFF. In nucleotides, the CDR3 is TGTGCCAGTAGGACTAGCGGGAAATACAATGAGCAGTTCTTC.

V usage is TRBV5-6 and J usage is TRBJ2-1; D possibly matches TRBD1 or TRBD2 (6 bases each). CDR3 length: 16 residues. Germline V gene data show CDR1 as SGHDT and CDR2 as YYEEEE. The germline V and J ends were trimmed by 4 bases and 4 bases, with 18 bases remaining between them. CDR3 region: CASSPGWGAGYNEQFF. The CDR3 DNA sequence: TGTGCCAGCAGCCCCGGGTGGGGGGCTGGGTACAATGAGCAGTTCTTC.

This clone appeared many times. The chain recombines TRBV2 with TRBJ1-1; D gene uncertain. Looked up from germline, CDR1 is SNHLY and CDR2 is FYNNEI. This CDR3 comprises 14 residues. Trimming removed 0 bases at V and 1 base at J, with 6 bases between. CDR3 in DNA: TGTGCCAGCAGTGAAGCGGACGGGAACACTGAAGCTTTCTTT. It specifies CASSEADGNTEAFF.

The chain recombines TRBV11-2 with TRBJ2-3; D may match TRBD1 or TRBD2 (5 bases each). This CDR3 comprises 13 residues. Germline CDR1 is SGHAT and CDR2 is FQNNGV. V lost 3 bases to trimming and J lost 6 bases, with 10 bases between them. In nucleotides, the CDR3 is TGTGCCAGCAGCTTGAGGGGTGGTGATACGCAGTATTTT. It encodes CASSLRGGDTQYF.

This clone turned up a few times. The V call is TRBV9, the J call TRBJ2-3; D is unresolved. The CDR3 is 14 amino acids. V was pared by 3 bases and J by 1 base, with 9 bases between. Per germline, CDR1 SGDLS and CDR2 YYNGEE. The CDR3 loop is CASSGSIGTDTQYF. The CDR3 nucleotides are TGTGCCAGCAGCGGGAGTATTGGCACAGATACGCAGTATTTT. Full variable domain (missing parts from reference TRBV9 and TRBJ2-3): DSGVTQTPKHLITATGQRVTLRCSPRSGDLSVYWYQQSLDQGLQFLIQYYNGEERAKGNILERFSAQQFPDLHSELNLSSLELGDSALYFCASSGSIGTDTQYFGPGTRLTVL.

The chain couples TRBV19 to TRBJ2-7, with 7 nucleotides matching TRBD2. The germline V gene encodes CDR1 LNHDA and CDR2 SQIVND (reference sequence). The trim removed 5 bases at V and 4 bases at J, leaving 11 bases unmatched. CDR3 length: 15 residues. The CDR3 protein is CASSSRSSGEYEQYF. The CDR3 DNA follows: TGTGCCAGTAGTTCTCGGTCTAGCGGCGAGTACGAGCAGTACTTC.

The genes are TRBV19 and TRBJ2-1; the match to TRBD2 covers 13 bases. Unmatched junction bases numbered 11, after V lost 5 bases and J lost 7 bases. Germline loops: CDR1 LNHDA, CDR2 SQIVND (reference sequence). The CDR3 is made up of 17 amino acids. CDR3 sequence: CASSPGTSGAVWNEQFF. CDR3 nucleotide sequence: TGTGCCAGTAGTCCTGGGACTAGCGGGGCGGTGTGGAATGAGCAGTTCTTC.

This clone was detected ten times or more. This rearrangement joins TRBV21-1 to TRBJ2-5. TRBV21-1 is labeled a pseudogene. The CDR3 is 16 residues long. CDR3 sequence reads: CASSKSTGRQQNTQYF. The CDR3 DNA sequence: TGTGCCAGCAGCAAATCCACTGGACGGCAGCAGAACACCCAGTACTTC.

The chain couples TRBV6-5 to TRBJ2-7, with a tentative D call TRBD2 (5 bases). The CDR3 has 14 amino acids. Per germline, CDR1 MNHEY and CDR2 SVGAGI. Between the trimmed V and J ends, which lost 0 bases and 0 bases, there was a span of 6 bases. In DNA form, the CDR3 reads TGTGCCAGCAGTTACTCGAGGGACTCCTACGAGCAGTACTTC. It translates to CASSYSRDSYEQYF.

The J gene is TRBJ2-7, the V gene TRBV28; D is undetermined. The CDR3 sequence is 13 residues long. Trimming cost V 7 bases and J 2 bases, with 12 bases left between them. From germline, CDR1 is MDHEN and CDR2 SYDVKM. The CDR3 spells CASKRTDTYEQYF. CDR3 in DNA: TGTGCCAGCAAAAGGACGGATACCTACGAGCAGTACTTC.

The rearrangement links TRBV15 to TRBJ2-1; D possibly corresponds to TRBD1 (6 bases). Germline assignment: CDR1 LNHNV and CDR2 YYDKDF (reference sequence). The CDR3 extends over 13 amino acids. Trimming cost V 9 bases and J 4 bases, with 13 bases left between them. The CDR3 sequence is CATQQGQYNEQFF. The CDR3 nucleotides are TGTGCCACTCAGCAAGGACAGTACAATGAGCAGTTCTTC.